The rows below give T cell receptor beta chains drawn from one sample of a study of blood T cell repertoires in COVID-19. The method was immunoSEQ multiplex PCR; TCRdb's version includes in-frame clones alone and lacks a portion of them. The sample yields approximately 300,000 clones, 86% seen once. The sequenced sample consisted of PBMCs or T cells enriched from blood (not recorded which). The receptor source for this set is a woman between 18 and 29 years old who had recovered from COVID-19. The CDR3 runs from the conserved cysteine through the conserved F or W. A D gene is named only where the DNA matches it firmly. Expanded clones get a size class; other rows say once, few or many, or leave the size out.

TGCGCCAGCAGCCGGGGACAGGGGAGCCCTCAGACTAATGAAAAACTGTTTTTT	CASSRGQGSPQTNEKLFF	few	TRBV4-1	TRBJ1-4	18	TRBD1
TGTGCCAGCAGCTTGGTACCGGCAGGGAGGAGCGGGGAGCTGTTTTTT	CASSLVPAGRSGELFF	many	TRBV5-4	TRBJ2-2	16	.
TGCGCCAGCAGCGCCGGTGGGGGCGGTAGCTCCTACGAGCAGTACTTC	CASSAGGGGSSYEQYF	.	TRBV5-1	TRBJ2-7	16	.
TGTGCCAGCAGCTTAACACCCTTGGTTTCGGATACGCAGTATTTT	CASSLTPLVSDTQYF	.	TRBV7-2	TRBJ2-3	15	.
TGTGCCAGCAGGGGGACAGGGGGTTTGACTGAAGCTTTCTTT	CASRGTGGLTEAFF	.	TRBV2	TRBJ1-1	14	TRBD1
TGTGCTAGTGGTTTCCAGGGGTTCAGGGAAAAACTGTTTTTT	CASGFQGFREKLFF	once	TRBV12-5	TRBJ1-4	14	.
TGCGCCACCCGGTTAGGGACAGGGGTCAATGAGCAGTTCTTC	CATRLGTGVNEQFF	once	TRBV5-1	TRBJ2-1	14	TRBD1
TGTGCCAGCAGTTTTGTCGGGACTAGGGGCAACAATGAGCAGTTCTTC	CASSFVGTRGNNEQFF	.	TRBV27	TRBJ2-1	16	TRBD2
TGTGCCAGCAGTTTGTCCGGGACAGGGGCTGAAAAACTGTTTTTT	CASSLSGTGAEKLFF	.	TRBV28	TRBJ1-4	15	TRBD1
TGTGCCAGCAACTCCGTCGCGGGAGGGATAAGTTACAATGAGCAGTTCTTC	CASNSVAGGISYNEQFF	.	TRBV7-9	TRBJ2-1	17	TRBD2
TGTGCCAGCAGCTTTTTCGGGGTTAACTATGGCTACACCTTC	CASSFFGVNYGYTF	.	TRBV13	TRBJ1-2	14	.
TGCGCCAGCAGCCACCCTGGAACTAGCGGGAGGGGTGATCGGTCCTACAATGAGCAGTTCTTC	CASSHPGTSGRGDRSYNEQFF	once	TRBV4-1	TRBJ2-1	21	TRBD2
TGTGCCAGCAGCGCGCTCCCGGGACAGGGTGACGAAAAACTGTTTTTT	CASSALPGQGDEKLFF	once	TRBV2	TRBJ1-4	16	TRBD1
TGTGCCAGCAGCTTTGGGAGTTCCACCGGGGAGCTGTTTTTT	CASSFGSSTGELFF	once	TRBV5-5	TRBJ2-2	14	.
TGTGCCACCAGCAGAGCAGGGACCTACGAGCAGTACTTC	CATSRAGTYEQYF	.	TRBV15	TRBJ2-7	13	.
TGCGCCAGCAGCCCCGGACAGGGCACTGAAGCTTTCTTT	CASSPGQGTEAFF	.	TRBV5-1	TRBJ1-1	13	TRBD1
TGTGCCAGCTCTCGGGACTGGGGGAACACCGGGGAGCTGTTTTTT	CASSRDWGNTGELFF	.	TRBV18	TRBJ2-2	15	.
TGTGCCAGCAGCTCAGGACTAGCGGGAGCTTTCAATGAGCAGTTCTTC	CASSSGLAGAFNEQFF	.	TRBV11-2	TRBJ2-1	16	TRBD2
TGTGCCACCAATCATCGAGGGTTTTCCCAAGAGACCCAGTACTTC	CATNHRGFSQETQYF	.	TRBV24-1	TRBJ2-5	15	.
TGTGCCAGCAGTGAAGGGCGGAATTCACCCCTCCACTTT	CASSEGRNSPLHF	.	TRBV2	TRBJ1-6	13	.
TGTGCCAGCAGTGAACTCGTAAACACCGGGGAGCTGTTTTTT	CASSELVNTGELFF	.	TRBV2	TRBJ2-2	14	.
TGTGCCAGCAGTTCTCTCTGGGGGCCAGCTGAGAGAACTGAAGCTTTCTTT	CASSSLWGPAERTEAFF	.	TRBV27	TRBJ1-1	17	.
TGTGCCAGCATCGGGACTAGCCTAGGGGGGACCCAGTACTTC	CASIGTSLGGTQYF	.	TRBV6-5	TRBJ2-5	14	TRBD2
TGTGCCAGCAGGGGTCGGGGGGGGCGCAATGAGCAGTTCTTC	CASRGRGGRNEQFF	few	TRBV5-4	TRBJ2-1	14	TRBD2
TGTGCCAGCAGCCAAGATTTGTCTAGCGGGAGTCGAGAGCAGTACTTC	CASSQDLSSGSREQYF	.	TRBV3-1/TRBV3-2	TRBJ2-7	16	TRBD2
TGTGCCAGCAGTTCCCCCGCCCCTAGCGGGAGGGTTGGTAATGAGCAGTTCTTC	CASSSPAPSGRVGNEQFF	.	TRBV28	TRBJ2-1	18	TRBD2
TGTGCCATCGCGGGACTAGCGGGAGTGGGGTCAGATACGCAGTATTTT	CAIAGLAGVGSDTQYF	.	TRBV10-3	TRBJ2-3	16	TRBD2
TGTGCCAGCAGTCGAGTCGGGACTACTGGGGCCAACGTCCTGACTTTC	CASSRVGTTGANVLTF	.	TRBV6-6	TRBJ2-6	16	TRBD2
TGCAGCGTTGGGGGACTAGCGGGAGGTCTCTACGAGCAGTACTTC	CSVGGLAGGLYEQYF	.	TRBV29-1	TRBJ2-7	15	TRBD2
TGTGCCAGCAGTTTGGTAGTTCCCTACGAGCAGTACTTC	CASSLVVPYEQYF	.	TRBV28	TRBJ2-7	13	.
TGTGCCAGCAGCTTACCCCCGGGTGGAGGCAATGAGCAGTTCTTC	CASSLPPGGGNEQFF	.	TRBV7-2	TRBJ2-1	15	.
TGTGCCAGCAGCTTGACTTCCGGGACAGGGCACAAAGGAAACACCATATATTTT	CASSLTSGTGHKGNTIYF	.	TRBV7-2	TRBJ1-3	18	TRBD1
TGTGCCAGTAGTCTGACAGGGAGGTACAATGAGCAGTTCTTC	CASSLTGRYNEQFF	few	TRBV19	TRBJ2-1	14	.
TGCGCCAGCAGCCAAGATCCAGGGACCGACGGAGGGTATGGCTACACCTTC	CASSQDPGTDGGYGYTF	few	TRBV4-1	TRBJ1-2	17	.
TGTGCCAGCAGCGACACTAGCGGGGGTTACAATGAGCAGTTCTTC	CASSDTSGGYNEQFF	once	TRBV9	TRBJ2-1	15	TRBD2
TGTGCCAGCAGCCAAGAAACAGGCATTAGCAATCAGCCCCAGCATTTT	CASSQETGISNQPQHF	.	TRBV4-2	TRBJ1-5	16	.
TGTGCCAGCAGCGCCAGACAGGGGGCGCCGTCCTACAATGAGCAGTTCTTC	CASSARQGAPSYNEQFF	.	TRBV11-2	TRBJ2-1	17	TRBD1
TGTGCCAGCAGCTTAGTTGCGGGGGCCGAGCAGTACTTC	CASSLVAGAEQYF	.	TRBV11-2	TRBJ2-7	13	.
TGCGCCAGCAGAACCAGTGGGCGGCCCCAGCATTTT	CASRTSGRPQHF	.	TRBV10-1	TRBJ1-5	12	.
TGTGCCAGCAGCTTATCCTCCCTCCGGGACTCCCCAGCTTTCTTT	CASSLSSLRDSPAFF	.	TRBV11-3	TRBJ1-1	15	.
TGTGCCAGCAGTTACCCTCCGGGACAGGAGACTGAAAAACTGTTTTTT	CASSYPPGQETEKLFF	.	TRBV6-6	TRBJ1-4	16	TRBD1
TGTGCCAGCAGTGGGCAGACAGGAACCTACGAGCAGTACTTC	CASSGQTGTYEQYF	.	TRBV2	TRBJ2-7	14	.
TGTGCCAGTAGTAACGACAGGGTAAGAGGCTACACCTTC	CASSNDRVRGYTF	.	TRBV19	TRBJ1-2	13	TRBD1
TGTGCCATCAGTAACCCGACAGGGCAAGGTGGCTACACCTTC	CAISNPTGQGGYTF	.	TRBV10-3	TRBJ1-2	14	TRBD1
TGTGCCAGCAGCTTAGTTCCCGTTTTCTCCCAGTTCTTC	CASSLVPVFSQFF	.	TRBV7-2	TRBJ2-1	13	.
TGTGCCAGCAACTCGATGGGACTAGCGGGAGTTGATACGCAGTATTTT	CASNSMGLAGVDTQYF	.	TRBV7-2	TRBJ2-3	16	TRBD2
TGTGCCACCAGCACCTACCGAGGGGGCGGCACTGAAGCTTTCTTT	CATSTYRGGGTEAFF	.	TRBV15	TRBJ1-1	15	TRBD1
TGTGCCAGTATTCCGGGACAGTCATATGGCTACACCTTC	CASIPGQSYGYTF	.	TRBV6-5	TRBJ1-2	13	TRBD1
TGTGCCAGCAGCTATGGGACATTAGATGAGCAGTTCTTC	CASSYGTLDEQFF	few	TRBV12-3/TRBV12-4	TRBJ2-1	13	.
TGCGCCAGCAGCTTGGGAGGCCGCCAGAACACTGAAGCTTTCTTT	CASSLGGRQNTEAFF	.	TRBV5-1	TRBJ1-1	15	.
TGTGCCAGCAGCGAGACAGGGGGGTACGAGCAGTACTTC	CASSETGGYEQYF	.	TRBV3-1/TRBV3-2	TRBJ2-7	13	TRBD1
TGCGCCAGCAGCTTTAGGTGGGACAGGGGGATGAACACTGAAGCTTTCTTT	CASSFRWDRGMNTEAFF	.	TRBV5-1	TRBJ1-1	17	TRBD1
TGTGCCAGCAGCGTAAAGTGGGGAGGCCAGCAGCCCCAGCATTTT	CASSVKWGGQQPQHF	.	TRBV6-5	TRBJ1-5	15	.
TGTGCCAGCTCACTGACTAGCGGGGGCTACGAGCAGTACTTC	CASSLTSGGYEQYF	.	TRBV18	TRBJ2-7	14	TRBD2
TGTGCCAGCAGTCGGACGGATACTAGTAGTTCACCCCTCCACTTT	CASSRTDTSSSPLHF	.	TRBV2	TRBJ1-6	15	.